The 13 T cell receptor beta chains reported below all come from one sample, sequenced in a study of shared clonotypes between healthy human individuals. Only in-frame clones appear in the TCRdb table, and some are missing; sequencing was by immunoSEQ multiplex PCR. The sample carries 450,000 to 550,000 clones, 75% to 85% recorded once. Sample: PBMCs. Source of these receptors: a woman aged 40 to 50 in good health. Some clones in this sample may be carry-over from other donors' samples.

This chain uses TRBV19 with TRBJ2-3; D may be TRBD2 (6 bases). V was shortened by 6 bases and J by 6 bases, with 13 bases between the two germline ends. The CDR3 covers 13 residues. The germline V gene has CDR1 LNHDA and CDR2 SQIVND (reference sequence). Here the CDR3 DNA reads TGTGCCAGTAGGCGCGGGGCGGCGGATACGCAGTATTTT. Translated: CASRRGAADTQYF.

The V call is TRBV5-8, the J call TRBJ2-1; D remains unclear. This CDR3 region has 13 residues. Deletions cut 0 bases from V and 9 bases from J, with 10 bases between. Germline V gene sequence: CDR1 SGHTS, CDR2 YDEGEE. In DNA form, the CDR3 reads TGTGCCAGCAGCTTGGAGCGTTTGAGTGAGCAGTTCTTC. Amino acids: CASSLERLSEQFF.

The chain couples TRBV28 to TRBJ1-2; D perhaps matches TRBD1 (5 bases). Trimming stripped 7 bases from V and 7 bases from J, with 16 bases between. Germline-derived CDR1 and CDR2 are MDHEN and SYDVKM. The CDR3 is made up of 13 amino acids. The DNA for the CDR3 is TGTGCCAGCACCGAACGGGGGGAAGCTGGCTACACCTTC. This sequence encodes CASTERGEAGYTF.

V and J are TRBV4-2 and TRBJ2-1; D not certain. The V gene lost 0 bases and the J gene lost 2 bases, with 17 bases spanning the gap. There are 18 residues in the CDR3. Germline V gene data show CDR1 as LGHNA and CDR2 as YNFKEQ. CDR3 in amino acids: CASSQDLGAPGAYNEQFF. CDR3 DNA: TGTGCCAGCAGCCAAGATCTCGGCGCGCCTGGGGCCTACAATGAGCAGTTCTTC.

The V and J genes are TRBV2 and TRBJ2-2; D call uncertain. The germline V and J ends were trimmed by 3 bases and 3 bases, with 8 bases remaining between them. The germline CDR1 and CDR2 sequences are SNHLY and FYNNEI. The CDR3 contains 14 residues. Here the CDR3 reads CASSDGGDTGELFF. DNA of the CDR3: TGTGCCAGCAGTGATGGTGGGGACACCGGGGAGCTGTTTTTT.

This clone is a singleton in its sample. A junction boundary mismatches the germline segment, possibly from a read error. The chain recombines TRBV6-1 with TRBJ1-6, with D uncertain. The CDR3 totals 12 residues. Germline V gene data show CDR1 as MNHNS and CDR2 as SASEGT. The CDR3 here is CASSEIRTVQYF. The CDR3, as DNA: TGTGCCAGCAGTGAAATAAGAACAGTTCAGTACTTT.

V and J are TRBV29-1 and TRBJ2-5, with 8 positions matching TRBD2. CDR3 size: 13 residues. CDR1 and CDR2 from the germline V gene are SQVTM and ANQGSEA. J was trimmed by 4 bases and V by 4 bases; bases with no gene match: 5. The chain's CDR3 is CSVVGAGVETQYF. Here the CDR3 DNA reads TGCAGCGTTGTTGGAGCGGGAGTAGAGACCCAGTACTTC.

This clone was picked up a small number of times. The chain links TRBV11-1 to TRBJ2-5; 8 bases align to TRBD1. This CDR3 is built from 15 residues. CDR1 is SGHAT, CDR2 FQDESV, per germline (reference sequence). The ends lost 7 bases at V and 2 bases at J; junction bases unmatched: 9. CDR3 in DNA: TGTGCCAGCACCGTGGACAGGGCGGGACAAGAGACCCAGTACTTC. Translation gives CASTVDRAGQETQYF.

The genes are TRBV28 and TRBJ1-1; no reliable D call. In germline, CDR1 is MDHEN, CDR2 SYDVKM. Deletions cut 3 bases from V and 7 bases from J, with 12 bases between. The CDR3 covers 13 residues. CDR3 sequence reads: CASSFSPSLEAFF. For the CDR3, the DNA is TGTGCCAGCAGTTTCTCACCCTCCCTTGAAGCTTTCTTT.

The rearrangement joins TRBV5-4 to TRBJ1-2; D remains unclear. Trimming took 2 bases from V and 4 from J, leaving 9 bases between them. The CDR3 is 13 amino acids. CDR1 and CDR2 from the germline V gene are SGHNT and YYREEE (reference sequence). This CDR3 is CASSFSGFYGYTF. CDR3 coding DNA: TGTGCCAGCAGCTTCTCGGGGTTCTATGGCTACACCTTC. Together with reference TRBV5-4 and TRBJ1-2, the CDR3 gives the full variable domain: ETGVTQSPTHLIKTRGQQVTLRCSSQSGHNTVSWYQQALGQGPQFIFQYYREEENGRGNFPPRFSGLQFPNYSSELNVNALELDDSALYLCASSFSGFYGYTFGSGTRLTVV.

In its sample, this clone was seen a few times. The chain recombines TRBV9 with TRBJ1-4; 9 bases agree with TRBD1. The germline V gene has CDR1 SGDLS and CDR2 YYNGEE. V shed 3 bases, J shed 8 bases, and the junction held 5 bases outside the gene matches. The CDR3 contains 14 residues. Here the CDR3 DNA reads TGTGCCAGCAGCGCAGGGACAGGGCGCGAAAAACTGTTTTTT. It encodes CASSAGTGREKLFF.

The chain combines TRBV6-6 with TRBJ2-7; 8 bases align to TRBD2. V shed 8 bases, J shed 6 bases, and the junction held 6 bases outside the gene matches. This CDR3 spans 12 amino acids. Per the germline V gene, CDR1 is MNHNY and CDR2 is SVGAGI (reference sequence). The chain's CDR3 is CASGERESEQYF. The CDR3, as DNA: TGTGCCAGCGGCGAGCGGGAGAGCGAGCAGTACTTC.

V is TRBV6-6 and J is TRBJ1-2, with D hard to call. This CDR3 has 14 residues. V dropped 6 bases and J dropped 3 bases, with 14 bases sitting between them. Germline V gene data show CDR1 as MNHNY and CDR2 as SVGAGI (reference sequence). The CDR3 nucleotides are TGTGCCAGCAGGGCCCATGAGGACCACTATGGCTACACCTTC. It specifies CASRAHEDHYGYTF.